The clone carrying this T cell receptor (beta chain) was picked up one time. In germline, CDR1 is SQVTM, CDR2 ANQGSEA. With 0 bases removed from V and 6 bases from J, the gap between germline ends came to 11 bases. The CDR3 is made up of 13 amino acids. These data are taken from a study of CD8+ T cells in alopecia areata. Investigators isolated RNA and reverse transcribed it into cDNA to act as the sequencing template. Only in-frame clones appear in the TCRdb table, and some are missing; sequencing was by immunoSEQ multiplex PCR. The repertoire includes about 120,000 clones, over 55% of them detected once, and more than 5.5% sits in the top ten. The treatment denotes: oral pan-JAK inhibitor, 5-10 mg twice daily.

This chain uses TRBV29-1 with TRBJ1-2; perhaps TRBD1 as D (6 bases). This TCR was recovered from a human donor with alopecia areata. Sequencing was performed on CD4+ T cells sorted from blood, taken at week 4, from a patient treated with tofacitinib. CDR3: CSVEDLNRDGYTF. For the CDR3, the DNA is TGCAGCGTTGAAGATCTAAACAGGGATGGCTACACCTTC.